The 9 T cell receptor beta chains below all came from one sample that was sequenced in a study of T cells expressing NK-cell markers. TCRdb reanalyzed the 5' RACE reads, giving one entry per CDR3 protein sequence and no DNA. The sample totals some 460,000 distinct CDR3 sequences; its top ten clones hold 1.4%. The specimen was blood T cells: a sorted CD56 or NKG2C T cell subset, CD4+ or CD8+ T cells, or bulk PBMC T cells (not recorded which). The receptors here all came from a woman aged 50 to 60 in good health.

The chain uses TRBV9 and TRBJ2-2; TCRdb proposes TRBD1, but this gene call is untestable without DNA. The CDR3 sequence is 15 residues long. Germline CDR1 reads SGDLS; CDR2 reads YYNGEE. The CDR3: CASSVLDRATGELFF.

The chain joins TRBV7-8 to TRBJ1-2; TCRdb picks TRBD1, but there is no DNA to check that call. CDR3 length: 14 residues. In germline, CDR1 is SGHVS, CDR2 FQNEAQ. CDR3 amino acids: CASSLVDRLYGYTF. The entire variable domain, with the rest obtained from reference TRBV7-8 and TRBJ1-2, is as follows: GAGVSQSPRYKVAKRGQDVALRCDPISGHVSLFWYQQALGQGPEFLTYFQNEAQLDKSGLPSDRFFAERPEGSVSTLKIQRTQQEDSAVYLCASSLVDRLYGYTFGSGTRLTVV.

The gene calls are TRBV10-2 and TRBJ1-1; TCRdb lists TRBD1, though no DNA is available to test this call. CDR3 length: 18 amino acids. The V gene's germline CDR1 is WSHSY and CDR2 SAAADI. The CDR3 region is CASSEDRGRGYMNTEAFF.

This chain uses TRBV19 with TRBJ2-7; TCRdb reports TRBD1, a call that lacks DNA to check it against. The CDR3 has 13 amino acids. Germline loops: CDR1 LNHDA, CDR2 SQIVND (reference sequence). CDR3 sequence reads: CASEGGASYEQYF.

The CDR3 loop reads CASSVGPSVGYTF. The J gene is TRBJ1-2, the V gene TRBV12-3 or TRBV12-4. The CDR3 runs to 13 residues.

This chain links TRBV5-5 with TRBJ2-2; the TRBD2 assignment by TCRdb is unverifiable without DNA. Per germline, CDR1 SGHKS and CDR2 YYEKEE (reference sequence). CDR3 size: 19 residues. The CDR3 sequence: CASSLPGLAAKKNTGELFF.

The genes are TRBV3-1 and TRBJ2-2. Germline V gives CDR1 LGHDT, CDR2 YNNKEL (reference sequence). The CDR3 length is 16 residues. The CDR3: CASSPTTGLGTGELFF.

The J gene is TRBJ1-1, the V gene TRBV12-3 or TRBV12-4. This CDR3 spans 11 amino acids. The chain's CDR3 is CASSWAQEAFF.

This chain links TRBV5-1 with TRBJ2-5. In germline, CDR1 is SGHRS, CDR2 YFSETQ. CDR3 length: 13 amino acids. CDR3 region: CASSLDARETQYF.